The source of this T cell receptor (beta chain) is a study of CD8 T cells in ankylosing spondylitis. This CDR3 has 13 amino acids. V was shortened by 4 bases and J by 5 bases, with 14 bases between the two germline ends. The germline CDR1 and CDR2 sequences are DFQATT and SNEGSKA (reference sequence). This clonotype was observed a few times. Its antigen remains unknown. Study-wide points: A TCR beta motif of roughly 8 highly homologous variants seemed to mark ankylosing spondylitis blood. The authors found the disease-linked clones to be CD8+ and relatively rare in peripheral blood.

A quantitative 5'-RACE method, one with molecular barcodes, was used to make TCR beta libraries. TCRdb analysed the 5' RACE reads with MiXCR anew, one entry per CDR3 protein. This sample yields 240,000 or so distinct CDR3 sequences, of which around 10% are seen a single time; 6.8% belongs to the top ten. Sequencing was performed on blood, either unsorted or a sorted T cell fraction (not recorded which). J is TRBJ2-5 and V is TRBV20-1; D possibly corresponds to TRBD1 (6 bases). The clonotype was recovered from a male donor with ankylosing spondylitis or in good health (not recorded which). The CDR3 reads CSATGQLPETQYF. The DNA for the CDR3 is TGCAGTGCTACCGGACAGTTACCCGAGACCCAGTACTTC.